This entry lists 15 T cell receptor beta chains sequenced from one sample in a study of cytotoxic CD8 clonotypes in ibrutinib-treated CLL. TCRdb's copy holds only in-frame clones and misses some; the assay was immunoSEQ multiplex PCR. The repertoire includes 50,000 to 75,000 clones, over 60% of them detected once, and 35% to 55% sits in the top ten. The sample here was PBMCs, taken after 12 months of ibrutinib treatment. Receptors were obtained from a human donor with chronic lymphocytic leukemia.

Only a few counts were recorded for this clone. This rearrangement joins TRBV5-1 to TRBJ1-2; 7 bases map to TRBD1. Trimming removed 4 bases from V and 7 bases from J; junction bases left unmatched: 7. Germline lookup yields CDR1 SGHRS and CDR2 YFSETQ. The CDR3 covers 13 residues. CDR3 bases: TGCGCCAGCAGCCCCGGACAGGATGGTGGCTACACCTTC. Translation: CASSPGQDGGYTF.

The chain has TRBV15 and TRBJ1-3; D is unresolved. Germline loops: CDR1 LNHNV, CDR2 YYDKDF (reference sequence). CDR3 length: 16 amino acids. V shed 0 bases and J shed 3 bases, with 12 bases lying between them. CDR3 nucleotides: TGTGCCACCAGCAGAGATCTGGCTTATCATGGAAACACCATATATTTT. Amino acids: CATSRDLAYHGNTIYF.

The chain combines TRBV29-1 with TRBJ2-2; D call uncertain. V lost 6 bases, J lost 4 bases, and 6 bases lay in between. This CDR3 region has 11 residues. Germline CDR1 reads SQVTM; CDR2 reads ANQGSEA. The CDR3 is CSVAVTGELFF. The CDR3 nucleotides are TGCAGCGTCGCGGTCACCGGGGAGCTGTTTTTT.

The DNA for the CDR3 is TGTGCCAGTAGTATACCCCTCGGACAGTCTCCCTGGGCTTTCTTT. Amino acid sequence: CASSIPLGQSPWAFF. This chain joins TRBV19 and TRBJ1-1, with a tentative D call TRBD1 (6 bases). V lost 2 bases to trimming and J lost 11 bases, with 21 bases between them. The CDR3 runs to 15 residues. Per germline, CDR1 LNHDA and CDR2 SQIVND (reference sequence).

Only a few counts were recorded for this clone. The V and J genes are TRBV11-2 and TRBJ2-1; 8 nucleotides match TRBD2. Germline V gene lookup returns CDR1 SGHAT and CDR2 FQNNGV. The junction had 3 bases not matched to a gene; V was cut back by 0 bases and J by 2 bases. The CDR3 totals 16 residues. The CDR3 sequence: CASSLEPGLAYNEQFF. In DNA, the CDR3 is TGTGCCAGCAGCTTAGAACCGGGACTAGCCTACAATGAGCAGTTCTTC.

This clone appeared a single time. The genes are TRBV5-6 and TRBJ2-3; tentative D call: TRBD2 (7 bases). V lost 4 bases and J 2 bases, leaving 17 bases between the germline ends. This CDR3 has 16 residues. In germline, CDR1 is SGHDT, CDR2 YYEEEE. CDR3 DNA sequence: TGTGCCAGCAGCAAAACGCGGGGGCCGGCCACAGATACGCAGTATTTT. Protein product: CASSKTRGPATDTQYF.

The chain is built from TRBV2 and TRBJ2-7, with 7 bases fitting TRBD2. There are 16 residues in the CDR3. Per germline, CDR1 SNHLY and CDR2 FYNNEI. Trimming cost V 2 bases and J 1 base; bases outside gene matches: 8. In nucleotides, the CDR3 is TGTGCCAGCAGTGAATCCCCCCCGGGACTATCCTACGAGCAGTACTTC. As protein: CASSESPPGLSYEQYF.

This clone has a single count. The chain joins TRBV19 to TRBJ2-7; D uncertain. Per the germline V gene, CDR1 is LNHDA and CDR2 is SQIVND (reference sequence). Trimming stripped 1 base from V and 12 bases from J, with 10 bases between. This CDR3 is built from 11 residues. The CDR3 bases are TGTGCCAGTAGTATAGGCGGTCAGTTGTACTTC. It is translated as CASSIGGQLYF.

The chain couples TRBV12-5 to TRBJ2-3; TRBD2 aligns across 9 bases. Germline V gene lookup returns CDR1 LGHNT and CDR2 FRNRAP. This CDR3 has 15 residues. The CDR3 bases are TGTCTGGGGACATTAGCGGGGGCGATCACAGATACGCAGTATTTT. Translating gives CLGTLAGAITDTQYF.

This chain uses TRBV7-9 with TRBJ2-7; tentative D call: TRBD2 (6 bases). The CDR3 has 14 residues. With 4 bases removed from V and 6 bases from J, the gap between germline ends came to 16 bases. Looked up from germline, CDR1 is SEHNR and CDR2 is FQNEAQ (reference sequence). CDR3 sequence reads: CASSSLGVRGEQYF. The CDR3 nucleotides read TGTGCCAGCAGCTCTCTCGGGGTGCGGGGCGAGCAGTACTTC.

CDR3: CASMDSAGEQYF. The CDR3 DNA reads TGTGCCAGCATGGACTCCGCCGGCGAGCAGTACTTC. This sequence joins TRBV6-5 and TRBJ2-7, with a weak D call TRBD2 (5 bases). CDR3 length: 12 residues. CDR1 MNHEY and CDR2 SVGAGI come from the germline V gene. Trimming took 7 bases from V and 6 from J, leaving 13 bases between them.

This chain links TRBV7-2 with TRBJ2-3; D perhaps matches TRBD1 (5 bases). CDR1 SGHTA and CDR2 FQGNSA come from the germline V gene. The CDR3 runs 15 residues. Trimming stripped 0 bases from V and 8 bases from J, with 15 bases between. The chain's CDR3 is CASSLAGRAPGTQYF. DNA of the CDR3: TGTGCCAGCAGCTTAGCCGGCAGGGCGCCTGGTACGCAGTATTTT.

The CDR3 DNA sequence: TGTGCCAGCAGCCCCGACCCTGGGGCCAATCAGCCCCAGCATTTT. Translating it yields CASSPDPGANQPQHF. The rearrangement links TRBV6-1 to TRBJ1-5; weak D call: TRBD1 (5 bases). There are 15 residues in the CDR3. Germline CDR1 MNHNS, CDR2 SASEGT. Trimming pared 6 bases from V and 3 bases from J, leaving 15 bases between.

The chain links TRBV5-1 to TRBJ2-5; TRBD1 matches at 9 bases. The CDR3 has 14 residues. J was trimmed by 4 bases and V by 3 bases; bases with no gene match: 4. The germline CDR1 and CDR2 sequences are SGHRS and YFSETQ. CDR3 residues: CASSSGQGRETQYF. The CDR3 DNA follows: TGCGCCAGCAGCTCGGGACAGGGAAGAGAGACCCAGTACTTC.

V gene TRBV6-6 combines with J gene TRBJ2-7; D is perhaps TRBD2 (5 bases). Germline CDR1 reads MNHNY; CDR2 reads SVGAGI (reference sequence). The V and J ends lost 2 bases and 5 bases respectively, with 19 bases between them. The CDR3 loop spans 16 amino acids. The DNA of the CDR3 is TGTGCCAGCAGTTACCCAACATTCGGGGTACCCCACGAGCAGTACTTC. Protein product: CASSYPTFGVPHEQYF.